This T cell receptor beta chain stems from a study of control samples from healthy donors and cancer patients. Germline loops: CDR1 ENHRY, CDR2 SYGVKD. V lost 8 bases, J lost 4 bases, and 13 bases stayed unmatched. The CDR3 totals 17 residues. Measured with immunoSEQ multiplex PCR; TCRdb has only the in-frame clones, and not every one. The sample contains 45,000 to 60,000 clones, roughly 90% of which appear only once. This receptor was taken from a man between 60 and 75 years old with head and neck cancer. The J gene is TRBJ2-2, the V gene TRBV10-3; 10 nucleotides line up with TRBD1. Sequenced input: PBMCs. CDR3 sequence: CAISSVAGTGATGELFF. The CDR3 DNA reads as TGTGCCATCTCATCAGTCGCCGGGACAGGGGCCACCGGGGAGCTGTTTTTT.